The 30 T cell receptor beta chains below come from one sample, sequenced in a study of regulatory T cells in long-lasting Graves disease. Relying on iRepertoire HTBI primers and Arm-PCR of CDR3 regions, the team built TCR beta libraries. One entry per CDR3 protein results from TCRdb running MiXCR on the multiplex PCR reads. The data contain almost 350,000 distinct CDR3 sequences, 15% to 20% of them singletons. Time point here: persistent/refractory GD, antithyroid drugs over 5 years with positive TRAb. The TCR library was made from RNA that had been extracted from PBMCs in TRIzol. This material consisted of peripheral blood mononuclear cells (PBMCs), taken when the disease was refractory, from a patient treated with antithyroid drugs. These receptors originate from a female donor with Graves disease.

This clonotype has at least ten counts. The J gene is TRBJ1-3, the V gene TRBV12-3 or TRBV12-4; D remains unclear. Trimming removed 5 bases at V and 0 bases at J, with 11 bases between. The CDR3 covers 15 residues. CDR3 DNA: TGTGCCAGCAGTGACGGACCTAGCTCTGGAAACACCATATATTTT. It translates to CASSDGPSSGNTIYF.

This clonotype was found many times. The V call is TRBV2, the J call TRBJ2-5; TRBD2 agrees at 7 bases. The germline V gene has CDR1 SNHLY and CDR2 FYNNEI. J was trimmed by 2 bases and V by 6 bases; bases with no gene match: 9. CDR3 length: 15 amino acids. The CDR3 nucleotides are TGTGCCAGCAGAGTACGCCTAGCGGTTCAAGAGACCCAGTACTTC. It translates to CASRVRLAVQETQYF.

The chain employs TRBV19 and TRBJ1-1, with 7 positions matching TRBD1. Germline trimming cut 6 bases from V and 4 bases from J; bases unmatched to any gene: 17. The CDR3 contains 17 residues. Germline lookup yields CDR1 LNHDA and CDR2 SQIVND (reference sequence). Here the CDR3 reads CASRAVRDSMSTTEAFF. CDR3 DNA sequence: TGTGCCAGTAGGGCGGTACGGGACAGCATGTCGACCACTGAAGCTTTCTTT.

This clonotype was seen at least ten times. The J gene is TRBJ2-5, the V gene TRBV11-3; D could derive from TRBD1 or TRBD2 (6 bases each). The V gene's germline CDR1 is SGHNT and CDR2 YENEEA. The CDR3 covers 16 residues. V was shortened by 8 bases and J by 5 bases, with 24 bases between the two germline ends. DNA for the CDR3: TGTGCCAGCGCGAACGGAAAGGGGGGCCACGTGGAGACCCAGTACTTC. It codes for CASANGKGGHVETQYF. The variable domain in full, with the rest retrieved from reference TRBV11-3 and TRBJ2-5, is EAGVVQSPRYKIIEKKQPVAFWCNPISGHNTLYWYLQNLGQGPELLIRYENEEAVDDSQLPKDRFSAERLKGVDSTLKIQPAELGDSAVYLCASANGKGGHVETQYFGPGTRLLVL.

The CDR3: CASSWGELNTEAFF. The CDR3 DNA sequence: TGTGCCAGCAGTTGGGGGGAACTGAACACTGAAGCTTTCTTT. The rearrangement uses TRBV28 and TRBJ1-1; TRBD1 is a possible D gene (5 bases). CDR3 length equals 14 residues. The V end was cut by 4 bases, the J end by 0 bases, with 9 bases between. The germline V gene has CDR1 MDHEN and CDR2 SYDVKM.

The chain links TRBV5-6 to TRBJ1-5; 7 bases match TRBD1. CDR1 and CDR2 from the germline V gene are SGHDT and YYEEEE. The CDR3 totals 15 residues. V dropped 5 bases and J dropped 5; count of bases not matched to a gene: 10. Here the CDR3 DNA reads TGTGCCAGCAGTTTATGGGCAGGGGGAGATCAGCCCCAGCATTTT. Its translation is CASSLWAGGDQPQHF.

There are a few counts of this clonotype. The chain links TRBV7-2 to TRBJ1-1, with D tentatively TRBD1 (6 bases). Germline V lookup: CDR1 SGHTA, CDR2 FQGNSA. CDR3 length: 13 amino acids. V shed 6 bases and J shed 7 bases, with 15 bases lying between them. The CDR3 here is CASRTDSASEAFF. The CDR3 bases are TGTGCCAGCAGGACGGACAGTGCAAGTGAAGCTTTCTTT.

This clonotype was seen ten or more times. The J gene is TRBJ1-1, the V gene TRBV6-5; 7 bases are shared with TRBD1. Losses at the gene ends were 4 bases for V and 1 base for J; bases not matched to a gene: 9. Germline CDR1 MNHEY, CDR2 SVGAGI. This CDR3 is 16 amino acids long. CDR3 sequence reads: CASSLQTGAPNTEAFF. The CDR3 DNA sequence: TGTGCCAGCAGTTTGCAAACAGGGGCCCCGAACACTGAAGCTTTCTTT.

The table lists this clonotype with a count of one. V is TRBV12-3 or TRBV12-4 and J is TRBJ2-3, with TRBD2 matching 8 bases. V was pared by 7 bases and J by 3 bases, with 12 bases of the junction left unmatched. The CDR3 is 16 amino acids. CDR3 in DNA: TGTGCCAGCACCCCAGCGGTAACTAGCGGAACAGATACGCAGTATTTT. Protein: CASTPAVTSGTDTQYF.

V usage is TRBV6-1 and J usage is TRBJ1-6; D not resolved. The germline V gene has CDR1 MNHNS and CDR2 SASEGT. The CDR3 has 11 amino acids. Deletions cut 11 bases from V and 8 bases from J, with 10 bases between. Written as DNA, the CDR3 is TGTGCCTGCCACGGGGATTCACCCCTCCACTTT. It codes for CACHGDSPLHF.

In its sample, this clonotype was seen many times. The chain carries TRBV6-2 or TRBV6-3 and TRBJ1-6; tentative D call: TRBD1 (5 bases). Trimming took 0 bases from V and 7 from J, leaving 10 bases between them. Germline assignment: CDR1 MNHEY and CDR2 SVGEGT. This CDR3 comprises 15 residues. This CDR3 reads CASSYSMGLNSPLHF. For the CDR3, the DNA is TGTGCCAGCAGTTACTCAATGGGGCTGAATTCACCCCTCCACTTT.

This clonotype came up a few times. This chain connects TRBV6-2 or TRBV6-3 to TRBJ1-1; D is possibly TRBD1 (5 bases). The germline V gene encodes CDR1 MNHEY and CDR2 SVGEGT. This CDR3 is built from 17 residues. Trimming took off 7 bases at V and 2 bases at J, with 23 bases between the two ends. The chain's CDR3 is CASTFGLQGSRNTEAFF. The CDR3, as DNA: TGTGCCAGCACCTTTGGACTCCAGGGTTCCCGAAACACTGAAGCTTTCTTT.

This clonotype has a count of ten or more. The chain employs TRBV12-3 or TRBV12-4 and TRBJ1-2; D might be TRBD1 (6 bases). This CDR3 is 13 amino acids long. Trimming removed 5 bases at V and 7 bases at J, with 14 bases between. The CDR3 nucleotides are TGTGCCAGCAGTCAACAGGGTGAGGGTGGCTACACCTTC. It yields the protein CASSQQGEGGYTF.

Written as DNA, the CDR3 is TGCAGTGCTCTGCGGGGGTACTCCTACGAGCAGTACTTC. Translated: CSALRGYSYEQYF. The chain joins TRBV20-1 to TRBJ2-7; TRBD2 aligns across 7 bases. The CDR3 has 13 amino acids. With 5 bases clipped from V and 0 bases from J, the junction kept 4 bases outside the gene matches. The germline V gene encodes CDR1 DFQATT and CDR2 SNEGSKA (reference sequence).

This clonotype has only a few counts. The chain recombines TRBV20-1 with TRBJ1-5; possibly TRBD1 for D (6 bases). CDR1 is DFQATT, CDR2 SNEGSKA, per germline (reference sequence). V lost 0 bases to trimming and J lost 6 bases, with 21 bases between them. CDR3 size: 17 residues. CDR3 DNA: TGCAGTGCTAGAGATTCCCGTCTTGGGGGGGGCGGTCAGCCCCAGCATTTT. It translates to CSARDSRLGGGGQPQHF.

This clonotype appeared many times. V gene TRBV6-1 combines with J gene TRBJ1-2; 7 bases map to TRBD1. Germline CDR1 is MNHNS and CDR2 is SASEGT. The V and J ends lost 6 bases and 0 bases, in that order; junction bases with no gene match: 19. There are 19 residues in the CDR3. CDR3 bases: TGTGCCAGCAGCCTATCTCAGGGGGACAGCTACTTATCTAACTATGGCTACACCTTC. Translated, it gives CASSLSQGDSYLSNYGYTF.

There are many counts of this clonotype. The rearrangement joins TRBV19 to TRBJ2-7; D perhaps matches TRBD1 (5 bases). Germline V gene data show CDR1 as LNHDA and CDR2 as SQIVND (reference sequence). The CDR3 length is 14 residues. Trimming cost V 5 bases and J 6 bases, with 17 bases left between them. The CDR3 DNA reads TGTGCCAGTAGTCCCTCAATCAGGGTGTTCGAGCAGTACTTC. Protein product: CASSPSIRVFEQYF.

The DNA for the CDR3 is TGTGCCAGCAGCGATACAGGTGACACTGAAGCTTTCTTT. Its translation is CASSDTGDTEAFF. V is TRBV14 and J is TRBJ1-1, with D tentatively TRBD1 (5 bases). Germline CDR1 SGHDN, CDR2 FVKESK. The CDR3 runs to 13 residues. V lost 5 bases, J lost 3 bases, and 10 bases lay in between.

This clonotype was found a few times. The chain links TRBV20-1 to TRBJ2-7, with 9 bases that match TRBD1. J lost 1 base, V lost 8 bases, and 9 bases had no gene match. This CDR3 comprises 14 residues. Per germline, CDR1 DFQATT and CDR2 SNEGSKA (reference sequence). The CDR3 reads CSSLPGTGSYEQYF. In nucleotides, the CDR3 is TGCAGTTCCTTGCCCGGGACAGGGTCCTACGAGCAGTACTTC.

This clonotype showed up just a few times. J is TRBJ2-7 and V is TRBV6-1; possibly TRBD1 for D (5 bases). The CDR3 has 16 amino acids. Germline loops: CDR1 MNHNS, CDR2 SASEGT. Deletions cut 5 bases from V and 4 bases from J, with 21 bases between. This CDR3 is CASSKRQYIMSYEQYF. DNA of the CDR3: TGTGCCAGCAGTAAACGACAGTACATTATGTCTTACGAGCAGTACTTC.

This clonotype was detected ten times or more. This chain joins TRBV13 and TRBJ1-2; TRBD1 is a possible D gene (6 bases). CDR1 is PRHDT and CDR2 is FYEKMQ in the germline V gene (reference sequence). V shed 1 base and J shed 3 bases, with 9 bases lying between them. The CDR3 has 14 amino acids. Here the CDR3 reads CASSLAPGDYGYTF. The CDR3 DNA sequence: TGTGCCAGCAGCTTAGCCCCAGGGGACTATGGCTACACCTTC.

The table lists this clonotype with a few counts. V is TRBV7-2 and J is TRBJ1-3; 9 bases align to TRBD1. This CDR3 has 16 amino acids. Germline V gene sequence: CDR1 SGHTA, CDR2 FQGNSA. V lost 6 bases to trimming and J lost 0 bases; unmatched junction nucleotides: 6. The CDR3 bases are TGTGCCAGCAGGTCGACAGGGGGGAACTCTGGAAACACCATATATTTT. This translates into CASRSTGGNSGNTIYF.

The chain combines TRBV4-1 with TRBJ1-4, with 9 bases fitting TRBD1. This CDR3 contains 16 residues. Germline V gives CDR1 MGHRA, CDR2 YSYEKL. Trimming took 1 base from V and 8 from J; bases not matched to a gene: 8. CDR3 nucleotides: TGCGCCAGCAGCCAAGCCTGGACAGGGGATGGCGAAAAACTGTTTTTT. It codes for CASSQAWTGDGEKLFF.

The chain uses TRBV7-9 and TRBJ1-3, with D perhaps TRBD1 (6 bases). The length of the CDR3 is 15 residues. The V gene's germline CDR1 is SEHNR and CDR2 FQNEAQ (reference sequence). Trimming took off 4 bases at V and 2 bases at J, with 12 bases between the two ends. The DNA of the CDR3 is TGTGCCAGCAGCTCGGACAGCGGGGCTGGAAACACCATATATTTT. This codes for CASSSDSGAGNTIYF.

CDR3 sequence reads: CSAKEGPYEQYF. CDR3 in DNA: TGCAGTGCTAAAGAGGGACCCTACGAGCAGTACTTC. The chain joins TRBV20-1 to TRBJ2-7; D tentatively reads TRBD1 or TRBD2 (5 bases each). CDR3 length: 12 amino acids. CDR1 is DFQATT and CDR2 is SNEGSKA in the germline V gene (reference sequence). Trimming stripped 4 bases from V and 2 bases from J, with 9 bases between.

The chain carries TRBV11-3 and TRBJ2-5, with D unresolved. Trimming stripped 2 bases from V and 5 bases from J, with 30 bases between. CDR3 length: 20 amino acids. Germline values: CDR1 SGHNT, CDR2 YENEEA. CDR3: CASSLIRIDLGLDPGETQYF. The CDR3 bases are TGTGCCAGCAGCTTAATTCGTATTGATCTGGGGTTAGATCCCGGGGAGACCCAGTACTTC.

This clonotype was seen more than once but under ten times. CDR3 amino acids: CSATTGALNYGYTF. CDR3 coding DNA: TGCAGTGCAACCACAGGGGCTCTTAACTATGGCTACACCTTC. This rearrangement joins TRBV20-1 to TRBJ1-2; 7 bases agree with TRBD1. This CDR3 has 14 amino acids. V was pared by 6 bases and J by 1 base, with 8 bases of the junction left unmatched. Germline V gene data show CDR1 as DFQATT and CDR2 as SNEGSKA (reference sequence).

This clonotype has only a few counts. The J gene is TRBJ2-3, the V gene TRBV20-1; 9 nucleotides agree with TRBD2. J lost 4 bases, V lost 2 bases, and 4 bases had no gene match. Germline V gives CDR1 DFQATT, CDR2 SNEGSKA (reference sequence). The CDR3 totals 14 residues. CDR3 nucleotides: TGCAGTGCTAGACGCGGGGGGGCCGCAGATACGCAGTATTTT. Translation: CSARRGGAADTQYF.

The CDR3 reads CSARSSGTLSYNEQFF. The CDR3 region has the DNA TGCAGTGCTAGATCTAGCGGGACCCTCTCCTACAATGAGCAGTTCTTC. The chain combines TRBV20-1 with TRBJ2-1; 9 bases align to TRBD2. V gave up 2 bases and J gave up 0 bases; unmatched junction bases: 5. Germline values: CDR1 DFQATT, CDR2 SNEGSKA (reference sequence). The CDR3 is 16 residues long.

The CDR3 is CASSPAYANTGELFF. Written as DNA, the CDR3 is TGTGCCAGTAGTCCAGCGTACGCGAACACCGGGGAGCTGTTTTTT. The chain is built from TRBV19 and TRBJ2-2; D uncertain. The V gene's germline CDR1 is LNHDA and CDR2 SQIVND (reference sequence). V was cut by 5 bases and J by 0 bases, with 10 bases left in between. The CDR3 is 15 residues long.